The 29 T cell receptor beta chains listed next were all sequenced from one sample in a study of blood T cell repertoires in COVID-19. Generated by immunoSEQ multiplex PCR, the TCRdb table keeps only in-frame clones and is missing some. The data contain approximately 160,000 clones, approximately 80% of them seen just once; the ten biggest clones take up 10% to 15%. The sequencing sample was made of peripheral blood. The receptors stem from a man between 65 and 79 years old who had recovered from COVID-19.

This chain connects TRBV6-5 to TRBJ2-2; tentatively, D is TRBD2 (6 bases). CDR1 and CDR2 from the germline V gene are MNHEY and SVGAGI. The ends were cut back, 9 bases at V and 3 bases at J, with 14 bases in the middle. The CDR3 covers 14 residues. The CDR3 DNA is TGTGCCAGTCGGACGGAGGGGTACACCGGGGAGCTGTTTTTT. This codes for CASRTEGYTGELFF.

The V and J genes are TRBV28 and TRBJ2-1, with 16 nucleotides matching TRBD2. Germline CDR1 reads MDHEN; CDR2 reads SYDVKM. This CDR3 is 18 amino acids long. J was trimmed by 3 bases and V by 6 bases; bases with no gene match: 8. The CDR3 region has the DNA TGTGCCAGCAGCCAGGGACTAGCGGGAGGGGCTGACTACAATGAGCAGTTCTTC. Translated, it gives CASSQGLAGGADYNEQFF.

The genes are TRBV4-2 and TRBJ2-7, with 8 nucleotides matching TRBD1. The CDR3 loop spans 14 amino acids. CDR1 LGHNA and CDR2 YNFKEQ come from the germline V gene. Trimming cost V 5 bases and J 4 bases; bases outside gene matches: 7. CDR3 region: CASSSGQGIYEQYF. The CDR3 bases are TGTGCCAGCAGCTCCGGACAGGGAATATACGAGCAGTACTTC.

The chain employs TRBV4-1 and TRBJ2-1; 12 bases are shared with TRBD2. The junction had 6 bases not matched to a gene; V was cut back by 4 bases and J by 5 bases. The germline gives CDR1 MGHRA, CDR2 YSYEKL. The CDR3 is made up of 16 amino acids. This CDR3 reads CASSRRTSGANNEQFF. CDR3 nucleotides: TGCGCCAGCAGCCGCCGGACTAGCGGGGCCAACAATGAGCAGTTCTTC.

This clone was seen a few times. The chain couples TRBV5-4 to TRBJ2-1, with 9 bases that match TRBD2. Trimming took 2 bases from V and 3 from J; bases not matched to a gene: 3. The CDR3 runs to 15 residues. Germline CDR1 and CDR2: SGHNT and YYREEE (reference sequence). The CDR3, as DNA: TGTGCCAGCAGCTTTGGACTAGCGAACTACAATGAGCAGTTCTTC. This encodes CASSFGLANYNEQFF.

This clone has a single count. V and J are TRBV4-3 and TRBJ1-1, with 7 nucleotides matching TRBD1. After removal of 2 bases from V and 6 bases from J, the junction contained 6 bases not matched to a gene. The CDR3 spans 14 residues. The germline gives CDR1 LGHNA, CDR2 YSLEER. The CDR3 sequence: CASSQRQGFAEAFF. Written as DNA, the CDR3 is TGCGCCAGCAGCCAAAGACAGGGTTTCGCTGAAGCTTTCTTT.

V gene TRBV11-3 combines with J gene TRBJ2-5; 7 bases agree with TRBD1. Germline V gene lookup returns CDR1 SGHNT and CDR2 YENEEA. J was trimmed by 5 bases and V by 5 bases; bases with no gene match: 11. The CDR3 runs 15 residues. CDR3 nucleotide sequence: TGTGCCAGCAGCCTTACACCGGGACAGACCGAGACCCAGTACTTC. Translation gives CASSLTPGQTETQYF.

The chain recombines TRBV5-1 with TRBJ2-3; weak D call: TRBD2 (6 bases). CDR3 length: 16 residues. The germline V and J ends were trimmed by 4 bases and 0 bases, with 15 bases remaining between them. Germline lookup yields CDR1 SGHRS and CDR2 YFSETQ. The CDR3 sequence is CASSRRSGTSTDTQYF. The CDR3 nucleotides are TGCGCCAGCAGCCGCCGCTCGGGGACTAGCACAGATACGCAGTATTTT.

V is TRBV2 and J is TRBJ2-2, with a tentative D call TRBD2 (6 bases). Germline V gene sequence: CDR1 SNHLY, CDR2 FYNNEI. This CDR3 has 14 amino acids. The V gene lost 4 bases and the J gene lost 6 bases, with 12 bases spanning the gap. In DNA form, the CDR3 reads TGTGCCAGCAGTGGCCTCGCTAGCGCCGGGGAGCTGTTTTTT. Protein product: CASSGLASAGELFF.

This clone was observed a few times. This sequence joins TRBV5-1 and TRBJ2-1, with 7 nucleotides matching TRBD2. The CDR3 sequence is 18 residues long. With V trimmed by 0 bases and J by 2 bases, 11 bases remained unmatched. CDR1 is SGHRS, CDR2 YFSETQ, per germline. CDR3 loop: CASSLEPTTSVTYNEQFF. As DNA, the CDR3 is TGCGCCAGCAGCTTGGAGCCGACAACTAGCGTAACCTACAATGAGCAGTTCTTC.

The chain has TRBV5-6 and TRBJ1-4; D is unclear. The CDR3 consists of 15 residues. CDR1 is SGHDT, CDR2 YYEEEE, per germline. V lost 1 base to trimming and J lost 5 bases, with 12 bases between them. The DNA of the CDR3 is TGTGCCAGCAGCTTGTTGGGCCAGAGAAATGAAAAACTGTTTTTT. Amino acid sequence: CASSLLGQRNEKLFF.

This rearrangement joins TRBV12-5 to TRBJ2-2, with 7 bases that match TRBD2. Germline-derived CDR1 and CDR2 are LGHNT and FRNRAP. The CDR3 is 16 residues long. Trimming at V came to 0 bases and at J to 3 bases, leaving 4 bases not matched to a gene. This CDR3 is CASGLVGGTDTGELFF. The CDR3 DNA reads TGTGCTAGTGGTTTGGTGGGAGGGACGGACACCGGGGAGCTGTTTTTT.

The chain is built from TRBV18 and TRBJ2-5; no clear D. Germline V gene sequence: CDR1 KGHSH, CDR2 LQKENI. Trimming removed 4 bases from V and 0 bases from J, with 6 bases in between. This CDR3 region has 13 residues. CDR3 nucleotides: TGTGCCAGCTCACGAGGAAACCAAGAGACCCAGTACTTC. It translates to CASSRGNQETQYF.

J is TRBJ2-3 and V is TRBV5-4; 8 bases line up with TRBD1. Germline V gives CDR1 SGHNT, CDR2 YYREEE (reference sequence). The CDR3 is 13 residues long. The ends lost 3 bases at V and 9 bases at J; junction bases unmatched: 6. CDR3 bases: TGTGCCAGCAGCTCTCCGGGACAGGAAACGCAGTATTTT. Protein: CASSSPGQETQYF.

The chain uses TRBV10-1 and TRBJ2-3; D may be TRBD2 (5 bases). Trimming took off 2 bases at V and 0 bases at J, with 9 bases between the two ends. The germline V gene has CDR1 WNHNN and CDR2 SYGVQD (reference sequence). The CDR3 runs 15 residues. The CDR3 coding sequence is TGCGCCAGCAGTGAGAGTAGCGTCAGCACAGATACGCAGTATTTT. The encoded protein is CASSESSVSTDTQYF.

This rearrangement joins TRBV28 to TRBJ1-2; tentatively, D is TRBD1 (6 bases). The CDR3 runs to 13 residues. V was cut by 6 bases and J by 8 bases, with 16 bases left in between. Germline V CDR1 and CDR2: MDHEN, SYDVKM. The CDR3: CASSSSAGEGYTF. The CDR3, as DNA: TGTGCCAGCAGCTCCTCCGCAGGGGAGGGCTACACCTTC.

The chain couples TRBV6-5 to TRBJ2-7; maybe TRBD1 (6 bases). Germline V gene data show CDR1 as MNHEY and CDR2 as SVGAGI. V lost 5 bases and J 2 bases, leaving 16 bases between the germline ends. CDR3 size: 15 residues. The DNA of the CDR3 is TGTGCCAGCAGTAGACCAGGGGCGTTCGCCTACGAGCAGTACTTC. Protein product: CASSRPGAFAYEQYF.

The rearrangement joins TRBV7-9 to TRBJ2-3; a weak D match, TRBD2 (5 bases). The CDR3 covers 13 residues. Trimming stripped 6 bases from V and 6 bases from J, with 13 bases between. The germline V gene encodes CDR1 SEHNR and CDR2 FQNEAQ (reference sequence). The CDR3 is CASRPHGVDTQYF. CDR3 bases: TGTGCCAGCAGACCTCACGGGGTGGATACGCAGTATTTT.

The chain recombines TRBV11-2 with TRBJ1-2, with a weak D call TRBD1 (5 bases). Trimming pared 5 bases from V and 7 bases from J, leaving 8 bases between. This CDR3 comprises 11 residues. Per germline, CDR1 SGHAT and CDR2 FQNNGV. CDR3 DNA sequence: TGTGCCAGCAGCCCCGGGGGTGGCTACACCTTC. It specifies CASSPGGGYTF.

CDR3 loop: CASTRPGQGSGNEQFF. The CDR3 nucleotides read TGTGCCAGTACCCGTCCGGGACAGGGTTCGGGAAATGAGCAGTTCTTC. The chain employs TRBV19 and TRBJ2-1, with TRBD1 matching 9 bases. The CDR3 runs to 16 residues. Germline CDR1 is LNHDA and CDR2 is SQIVND (reference sequence). The V gene end was trimmed by 7 bases and the J gene end by 7 bases; junction bases not matched to a gene: 14.

The chain is built from TRBV5-1 and TRBJ2-5; 9 bases agree with TRBD2. V was clipped by 0 bases and J by 5 bases; unmatched bases: 5. The CDR3 loop spans 15 amino acids. Per germline, CDR1 SGHRS and CDR2 YFSETQ. CDR3 sequence reads: CASSLGAGGPETQYF. In nucleotides, the CDR3 is TGCGCCAGCAGCTTGGGCGCGGGAGGGCCGGAGACCCAGTACTTC. The complete variable domain, with remaining parts taken from reference TRBV5-1 and TRBJ2-5, reads KAGVTQTPRYLIKTRGQQVTLSCSPISGHRSVSWYQQTPGQGLQFLFEYFSETQRNKGNFPGRFSGRQFSNSRSEMNVSTLELGDSALYLCASSLGAGGPETQYFGPGTRLLVL.

CDR3 nucleotide sequence: TGCGCCAGCAGTGGGAAGGGAGGGAACTATGGCTACACCTTC. Its translation is CASSGKGGNYGYTF. This chain uses TRBV10-2 with TRBJ1-2; D unresolved. Trimming took off 4 bases at V and 2 bases at J, with 11 bases between the two ends. Germline CDR1 reads WSHSY; CDR2 reads SAAADI. This CDR3 region has 14 residues.

The rearrangement joins TRBV19 to TRBJ2-3, with TRBD1 identical over 10 bases. The V segment lost 5 bases and the J segment 2 bases; nucleotides outside the gene matches: 10. Looked up from germline, CDR1 is LNHDA and CDR2 is SQIVND (reference sequence). The CDR3 runs 17 residues. Written as DNA, the CDR3 is TGTGCCAGTAGTCTAACTCCGGGACAGGGGCTCACAGATACGCAGTATTTT. Its translation is CASSLTPGQGLTDTQYF.

V is TRBV9 and J is TRBJ2-2, with TRBD2 matching 12 bases. V trimming: 0 bases; J trimming: 4 bases; junction bases outside the gene matches: 10. Germline assignment: CDR1 SGDLS and CDR2 YYNGEE. The CDR3 length is 19 residues. The CDR3: CASSVGELAGGWVTGELFF. Here the CDR3 DNA reads TGTGCCAGCAGCGTAGGGGAACTAGCGGGAGGATGGGTCACCGGGGAGCTGTTTTTT. Using reference TRBV9 and TRBJ2-2 for the parts outside the CDR3, the full variable domain is DSGVTQTPKHLITATGQRVTLRCSPRSGDLSVYWYQQSLDQGLQFLIQYYNGEERAKGNILERFSAQQFPDLHSELNLSSLELGDSALYFCASSVGELAGGWVTGELFFGEGSRLTVL.

This chain connects TRBV6-1 to TRBJ2-1; 16 nucleotides align to TRBD2. V gave up 4 bases and J gave up 6 bases; unmatched junction bases: 12. The CDR3 is 19 residues long. Per the germline V gene, CDR1 is MNHNS and CDR2 is SASEGT. CDR3 in DNA: TGTGCCAGCAGTGGCCCCGGGACTAGCGGGAGGGCCCTTCTCAATGAGCAGTTCTTC. This sequence encodes CASSGPGTSGRALLNEQFF.

This clone has only one observation. This CDR3 reads CASSVAEVTRTTEHEQYF. The CDR3 DNA reads as TGTGCCAGCAGCGTAGCCGAGGTGACTAGAACGACTGAGCACGAGCAGTACTTC. The gene calls are TRBV9 and TRBJ2-7, with D possibly being TRBD2 (6 bases). Germline V CDR1 and CDR2: SGDLS, YYNGEE. The CDR3 sequence is 18 residues long. V gave up 0 bases and J gave up 5 bases, with 24 bases separating them.

This clone was seen repeatedly, ten times or more. The V gene is TRBV6-5, the J gene TRBJ2-3; D possibly corresponds to TRBD2 (5 bases). CDR1 is MNHEY and CDR2 is SVGAGI in the germline V gene. The CDR3 totals 14 residues. V lost 5 bases, J lost 9 bases, and 18 bases lay in between. The CDR3, as DNA: TGTGCCAGCAGTCGCTCCGGCCTCCGAGGGACGCAGTATTTT. Translation gives CASSRSGLRGTQYF.

This clone appeared a few times. This chain uses TRBV5-4 with TRBJ2-4, with TRBD1 identical over 9 bases. The V and J ends lost 1 base and 0 bases, in that order; junction bases with no gene match: 8. The CDR3 is 18 amino acids. Per the germline V gene, CDR1 is SGHNT and CDR2 is YYREEE (reference sequence). The CDR3 nucleotides read TGTGCCAGCAGCTTGAACAGGGGGCTGGGACTAGCCAAAAACATTCAGTACTTC. Translated: CASSLNRGLGLAKNIQYF.

The genes are TRBV9 and TRBJ1-6, with D unclear. The germline V and J ends were trimmed by 5 bases and 11 bases, with 11 bases remaining between them. The CDR3 contains 12 residues. In germline, CDR1 is SGDLS, CDR2 YYNGEE. CDR3 DNA sequence: TGTGCCAGCAGTAATCTGGCGGCACCCCTCCACTTT. Its translation is CASSNLAAPLHF.